These 24 T cell receptor beta chains were sequenced from one sample in a study of a mutant IDH1 vaccine in newly diagnosed glioma. These receptors are not linked to any known antigen. Time point specified: week 35, safety follow-up. Each vaccine dose was 300 ug of mutant IDH1 20-mer peptide, with topical imiquimod. Using immunoSEQ multiplex PCR, the repertoire was profiled, and TCRdb retains in-frame clones only, with some absent. The repertoire consists of some 45,000 clones, with roughly 84% occurring once and the leading ten covering under 6%. The sequencing here drew on PBMCs, taken from a glioma patient whose treatment included an IDH1 peptide vaccine. Receptor source: a woman in her 50s with glioma.

The chain couples TRBV5-1 to TRBJ2-7; TRBD2 might be the D (6 bases). The CDR3 spans 19 residues. Trimming removed 0 bases at V and 1 base at J, with 23 bases between. Germline CDR1 SGHRS, CDR2 YFSETQ. CDR3 amino acids: CASSLEKGGSLVLSYEQYF. The CDR3 bases are TGCGCCAGCAGCTTGGAAAAAGGAGGGTCCCTGGTCCTTTCCTACGAGCAGTACTTC.

J is TRBJ1-2 and V is TRBV5-1; the D gene is possibly TRBD1 (6 bases). This CDR3 comprises 17 residues. CDR1 and CDR2 from the germline V gene are SGHRS and YFSETQ. Trimming cost V 0 bases and J 1 base, with 16 bases left between them. The CDR3 DNA is TGCGCCAGCAGCTTGGGTACAGGGAAAGAATATAACTATGGCTACACCTTC. This codes for CASSLGTGKEYNYGYTF. Complete variable domain (other parts from reference TRBV5-1 and TRBJ1-2): KAGVTQTPRYLIKTRGQQVTLSCSPISGHRSVSWYQQTPGQGLQFLFEYFSETQRNKGNFPGRFSGRQFSNSRSEMNVSTLELGDSALYLCASSLGTGKEYNYGYTFGSGTRLTVV.

The DNA for the CDR3 is TGTGCCATCAGTAGGGACCCAGAGAATTCACCCCTCCACTTT. This translates into CAISRDPENSPLHF. The chain links TRBV10-3 to TRBJ1-6; D perhaps matches TRBD1 (5 bases). Trimming removed 5 bases from V and 7 bases from J, with 12 bases in between. This CDR3 has 14 residues. Germline CDR1 ENHRY, CDR2 SYGVKD.

This chain uses TRBV4-1 with TRBJ1-5; the D gene is possibly TRBD1 (6 bases). CDR3 length: 15 residues. Germline loops: CDR1 MGHRA, CDR2 YSYEKL. Trimming took off 3 bases at V and 5 bases at J, with 14 bases between the two ends. CDR3 DNA sequence: TGCGCCAGCAGCCACCCAGGGACACTTTATCAGCCCCAGCATTTT. It is translated as CASSHPGTLYQPQHF.

This chain links TRBV2 with TRBJ2-7; 9 bases map to TRBD1. The CDR3 covers 14 residues. Per germline, CDR1 SNHLY and CDR2 FYNNEI. The J segment lost 1 base and the V segment lost 5 bases, leaving 3 bases of the junction unmatched. The CDR3 DNA sequence: TGTGCCAGCAGTACCGGGACAGGGTCCTACGAGCAGTACTTC. Its translation is CASSTGTGSYEQYF.

The gene calls are TRBV2 and TRBJ1-6; 10 bases are shared with TRBD1. Germline V gene sequence: CDR1 SNHLY, CDR2 FYNNEI. This CDR3 has 15 residues. The junction had 7 bases not matched to a gene; V was cut back by 4 bases and J by 10 bases. The CDR3 reads CASSGGGTGVSPLHF. The DNA for the CDR3 is TGTGCCAGCAGTGGGGGGGGGACAGGGGTGTCACCCCTCCACTTT.

This sequence joins TRBV5-1 and TRBJ2-7; D is unclear. The CDR3 length is 12 residues. The V gene lost 6 bases and the J gene lost 4 bases, with 11 bases spanning the gap. In germline, CDR1 is SGHRS, CDR2 YFSETQ. The CDR3 is CASIQFWYEQYF. DNA of the CDR3: TGCGCCAGCATTCAGTTTTGGTACGAGCAGTACTTC. The full variable domain, completed using reference TRBV5-1 and TRBJ2-7, is KAGVTQTPRYLIKTRGQQVTLSCSPISGHRSVSWYQQTPGQGLQFLFEYFSETQRNKGNFPGRFSGRQFSNSRSEMNVSTLELGDSALYLCASIQFWYEQYFGPGTRLTVT.

This clone is categorized as medium-sized. The genes are TRBV6-1 and TRBJ2-5, with 7 bases aligning to TRBD2. The ends lost 1 base at V and 0 bases at J; junction bases unmatched: 2. Germline CDR1 MNHNS, CDR2 SASEGT. The CDR3 runs to 15 residues. The CDR3 DNA reads TGTGCCAGCAGTGAAGAGCTAGCGGACCAAGAGACCCAGTACTTC. Amino acids: CASSEELADQETQYF.

This rearrangement joins TRBV7-3 to TRBJ1-1; D ambiguous. Germline CDR1 reads SGHTA; CDR2 reads FQGTGA. V was cut by 2 bases and J by 4 bases, with 8 bases left in between. This CDR3 comprises 13 residues. CDR3 loop: CASSLSHITEAFF. The CDR3, as DNA: TGTGCCAGCAGCTTATCTCATATCACTGAAGCTTTCTTT.

The DNA of the CDR3 is TGCGCCAGCAGCACCCTAATTAGGGCTATCACAGATACGCAGTATTTT. Its translation is CASSTLIRAITDTQYF. The chain uses TRBV5-1 and TRBJ2-3; unclear D gene. The germline CDR1 and CDR2 sequences are SGHRS and YFSETQ. CDR3 length: 16 residues. Trimming removed 4 bases at V and 2 bases at J, with 17 bases between.

The V call is TRBV6-1, the J call TRBJ1-1, with 7 bases aligning to TRBD1. The V gene end was trimmed by 4 bases and the J gene end by 3 bases; junction bases not matched to a gene: 5. The germline gives CDR1 MNHNS, CDR2 SASEGT. The CDR3 has 14 amino acids. The CDR3 sequence: CASSVHRGDTEAFF. CDR3 bases: TGTGCCAGCAGTGTCCACAGGGGAGACACTGAAGCTTTCTTT.

This rearrangement joins TRBV6-4 to TRBJ1-2; D is possibly TRBD1 (6 bases). CDR1 is MRHNA and CDR2 is SNTAGT in the germline V gene. This CDR3 is 14 amino acids long. Trimming pared 7 bases from V and 5 bases from J, leaving 17 bases between. The CDR3 loop is CASKASQGPYGYTF. CDR3 coding DNA: TGTGCCAGCAAGGCCTCCCAGGGGCCATATGGCTACACCTTC.

This clone was recorded a few times. This chain links TRBV10-1 with TRBJ2-1; tentative D call: TRBD1 (5 bases). The CDR3 spans 14 residues. V lost 0 bases and J 7 bases, leaving 10 bases between the germline ends. CDR1 WNHNN and CDR2 SYGVQD come from the germline V gene (reference sequence). CDR3 nucleotide sequence: TGCGCCAGCAGTGAGTCCAGGGCGGTGAATGAGCAGTTCTTC. Its translation is CASSESRAVNEQFF.

This sequence joins TRBV4-3 and TRBJ1-5; D might be TRBD1 (5 bases). V was trimmed by 0 bases and J by 6 bases, leaving 9 bases between them. Germline V gives CDR1 LGHNA, CDR2 YSLEER. CDR3 length equals 14 residues. The CDR3 DNA reads as TGCGCCAGCAGCCAAGACAGGGCGGCTCAGCCCCAGCATTTT. This translates into CASSQDRAAQPQHF.

This clone has more than one count but fewer than ten. This sequence joins TRBV29-1 and TRBJ1-2, with unresolved D. CDR3 length: 11 amino acids. Germline assignment: CDR1 SQVTM and CDR2 ANQGSEA. With 3 bases removed from V and 4 bases from J, the gap between germline ends came to 6 bases. CDR3 in DNA: TGCAGCGTTGATGATTTCTATGGCTACACCTTC. It translates to CSVDDFYGYTF.

The gene calls are TRBV30 and TRBJ1-2; maybe TRBD1 (6 bases). The CDR3 consists of 14 residues. Per germline, CDR1 GTSNPN and CDR2 SVGIG (reference sequence). V was clipped by 0 bases and J by 6 bases, with 14 bases between them. This CDR3 reads CAWSVRRGEDGYTF. The DNA for the CDR3 is TGTGCCTGGAGTGTACGTAGGGGGGAGGATGGCTACACCTTC.

CDR3: CASSFERSKNIQYF. The CDR3 region has the DNA TGTGCCAGCAGCTTCGAACGGAGCAAAAACATTCAGTACTTC. The chain links TRBV7-2 to TRBJ2-4; no clear D. Germline V gives CDR1 SGHTA, CDR2 FQGNSA. Trimming stripped 3 bases from V and 3 bases from J, with 9 bases between. CDR3 length equals 14 residues.

V is TRBV27 and J is TRBJ1-6, with 7 nucleotides matching TRBD1. V was clipped by 4 bases and J by 2 bases; unmatched bases: 8. This CDR3 is 17 amino acids long. Germline loops: CDR1 MNHEY, CDR2 SMNVEV (reference sequence). CDR3: CASSSNRGGTYNSPLHF. Here the CDR3 DNA reads TGTGCCAGCAGTTCAAACAGGGGAGGCACCTATAATTCACCCCTCCACTTT.

V usage is TRBV19 and J usage is TRBJ2-7; weak D call: TRBD1 (6 bases). There are 13 residues in the CDR3. The V gene's germline CDR1 is LNHDA and CDR2 SQIVND (reference sequence). V gave up 5 bases and J gave up 5 bases, with 13 bases separating them. CDR3 DNA sequence: TGTGCCAGTAGTGAAGACAGGTCCAACGAGCAGTACTTC. This translates into CASSEDRSNEQYF.

The CDR3, as DNA: TGCGCCAGCAGTGAGGCGTTTAGAAGCCCCGGGGAGCTGTTTTTT. This codes for CASSEAFRSPGELFF. The chain carries TRBV10-2 and TRBJ2-2; D is unclear. The CDR3 runs 15 residues. V lost 2 bases, J lost 6 bases, and 13 bases lay in between. The germline CDR1 and CDR2 sequences are WSHSY and SAAADI.

V and J are TRBV6-1 and TRBJ1-1; 8 bases are a match to TRBD1. V lost 5 bases and J lost 3; bases outside the gene matches: 5. The CDR3 sequence is 14 residues long. Germline assignment: CDR1 MNHNS and CDR2 SASEGT. The CDR3 is CASSPQGVHTEAFF. CDR3 in DNA: TGTGCCAGCAGTCCACAGGGGGTTCACACTGAAGCTTTCTTT.

The gene calls are TRBV15 and TRBJ2-1; 9 positions match TRBD1. The junction had 4 bases not matched to a gene; V was cut back by 1 base and J by 9 bases. CDR1 is LNHNV, CDR2 YYDKDF, per germline (reference sequence). CDR3 length equals 14 residues. The chain's CDR3 is CATSRAGQGSEQFF. In nucleotides, the CDR3 is TGTGCCACCAGCAGAGCCGGACAGGGGAGTGAGCAGTTCTTC.

The V and J genes are TRBV5-1 and TRBJ2-5; D is unresolved. The CDR3 is 14 amino acids. Per germline, CDR1 SGHRS and CDR2 YFSETQ. The germline V and J ends were trimmed by 0 bases and 2 bases, with 8 bases remaining between them. The CDR3, as DNA: TGCGCCAGCAGCTTGGGTGGAAGTCAAGAGACCCAGTACTTC. Its protein is CASSLGGSQETQYF. Full variable domain (rest looked up from reference TRBV5-1 and TRBJ2-5): KAGVTQTPRYLIKTRGQQVTLSCSPISGHRSVSWYQQTPGQGLQFLFEYFSETQRNKGNFPGRFSGRQFSNSRSEMNVSTLELGDSALYLCASSLGGSQETQYFGPGTRLLVL.

CDR3 in amino acids: CASSPLGQAGGNQPQHF. CDR3 coding DNA: TGTGCCAGTAGTCCCCTTGGACAGGCCGGGGGCAATCAGCCCCAGCATTTT. The genes are TRBV19 and TRBJ1-5; 7 bases match TRBD1. The CDR3 has 17 residues. CDR1 LNHDA and CDR2 SQIVND come from the germline V gene (reference sequence). The V segment lost 5 bases and the J segment 2 bases; nucleotides outside the gene matches: 12.